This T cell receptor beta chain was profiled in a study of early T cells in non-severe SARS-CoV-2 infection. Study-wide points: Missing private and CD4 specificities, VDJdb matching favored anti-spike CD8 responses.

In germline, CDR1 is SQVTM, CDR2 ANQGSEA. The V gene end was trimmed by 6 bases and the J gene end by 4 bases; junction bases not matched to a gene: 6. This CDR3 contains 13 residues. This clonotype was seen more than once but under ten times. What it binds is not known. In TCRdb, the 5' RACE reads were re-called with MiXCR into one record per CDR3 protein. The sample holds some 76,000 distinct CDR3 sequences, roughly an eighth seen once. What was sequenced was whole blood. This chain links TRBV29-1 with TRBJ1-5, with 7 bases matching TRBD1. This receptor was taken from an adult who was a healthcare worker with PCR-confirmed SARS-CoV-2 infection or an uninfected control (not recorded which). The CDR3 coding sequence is TGCAGCGTCGCGGACAGGATTAATCAGCCCCAGCATTTT. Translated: CSVADRINQPQHF.